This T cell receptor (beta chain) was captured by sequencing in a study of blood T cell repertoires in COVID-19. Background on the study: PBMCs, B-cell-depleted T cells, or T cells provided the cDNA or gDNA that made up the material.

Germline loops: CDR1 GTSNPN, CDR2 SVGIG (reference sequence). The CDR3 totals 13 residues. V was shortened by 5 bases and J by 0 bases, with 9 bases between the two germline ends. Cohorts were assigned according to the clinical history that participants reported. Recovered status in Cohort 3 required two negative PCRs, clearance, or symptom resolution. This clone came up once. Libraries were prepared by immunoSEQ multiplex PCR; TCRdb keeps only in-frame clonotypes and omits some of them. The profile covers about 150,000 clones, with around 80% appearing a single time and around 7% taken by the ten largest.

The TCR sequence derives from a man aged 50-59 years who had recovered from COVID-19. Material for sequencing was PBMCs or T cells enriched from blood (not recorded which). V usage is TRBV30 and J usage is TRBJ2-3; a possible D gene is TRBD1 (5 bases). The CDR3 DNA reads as TGTGCCTGGGACAGAACTAGCACAGATACGCAGTATTTT. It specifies CAWDRTSTDTQYF. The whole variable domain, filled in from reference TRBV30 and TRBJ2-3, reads SQTIHQWPATLVQPVGSPLSLECTVEGTSNPNLYWYRQAAGRGLQLLFYSVGIGQISSEVPQNLSASRPQDRQFILSSKKLLLSDSGFYLCAWDRTSTDTQYFGPGTRLTVL.